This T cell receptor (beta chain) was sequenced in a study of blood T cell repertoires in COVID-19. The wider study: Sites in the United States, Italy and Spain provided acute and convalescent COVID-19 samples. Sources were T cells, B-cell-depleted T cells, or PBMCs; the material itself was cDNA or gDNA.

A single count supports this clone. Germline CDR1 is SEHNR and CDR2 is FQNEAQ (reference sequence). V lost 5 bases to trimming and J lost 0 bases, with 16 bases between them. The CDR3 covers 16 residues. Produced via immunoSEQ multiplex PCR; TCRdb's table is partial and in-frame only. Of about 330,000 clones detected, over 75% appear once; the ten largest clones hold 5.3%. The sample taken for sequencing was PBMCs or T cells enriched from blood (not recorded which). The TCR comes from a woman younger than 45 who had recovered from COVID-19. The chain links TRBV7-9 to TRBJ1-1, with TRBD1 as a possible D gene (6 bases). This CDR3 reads CASSLSRDTMNTEAFF. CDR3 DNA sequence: TGTGCCAGCAGCCTGAGTCGGGACACAATGAACACTGAAGCTTTCTTT. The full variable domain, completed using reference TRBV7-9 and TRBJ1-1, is DTGVSQNPRHKITKRGQNVTFRCDPISEHNRLYWYRQTLGQGPEFLTYFQNEAQLEKSRLLSDRFSAERPKGSFSTLEIQRTEQGDSAMYLCASSLSRDTMNTEAFFGQGTRLTVV.